Following are 8 T cell receptor beta chains from one sample sequenced in a study of blood T cell repertoires in COVID-19. Clones were sequenced by immunoSEQ multiplex PCR, and TCRdb holds only the in-frame ones, with some missing. The table lists about 190,000 clones, around four fifths of them singletons. The sequencing sample was made of peripheral blood. The source of these receptors is a human donor in a cohort sampled during active COVID-19.

V and J are TRBV3-1 (or the pseudogene TRBV3-2) and TRBJ2-3, with D hard to call. Germline V lookup: CDR1 LGHDT, CDR2 YNNKEL (reference sequence). This CDR3 has 15 amino acids. V was pared by 2 bases and J by 1 base, with 10 bases between. The DNA for the CDR3 is TGTGCCAGCAGCCAACGGGTTATAGGCACAGATACGCAGTATTTT. It is translated as CASSQRVIGTDTQYF.

The CDR3 region has the DNA TGTGCCATCAGGGAGGGCGGCCAAACCTACGAGCAGTACTTC. It specifies CAIREGGQTYEQYF. The chain is built from TRBV10-3 and TRBJ2-7; a weak D match, TRBD2 (6 bases). The CDR3 sequence is 14 residues long. Trimming took 6 bases from V and 2 from J, leaving 14 bases between them. CDR1 and CDR2 (germline): ENHRY, SYGVKD.

In DNA form, the CDR3 reads TGTGCCAGCAGCTACACGGGTAACACTGAAGCTTTCTTT. Amino acids: CASSYTGNTEAFF. The rearrangement joins TRBV12-3 or TRBV12-4 to TRBJ1-1; D gene ambiguous. Trimming removed 6 bases at V and 2 bases at J, with 10 bases between. The length of the CDR3 is 13 residues.

The J gene is TRBJ1-5, the V gene TRBV7-9, with D uncertain. V was shortened by 4 bases and J by 6 bases, with 7 bases between the two germline ends. The CDR3 totals 12 residues. CDR1 and CDR2 from the germline V gene are SEHNR and FQNEAQ (reference sequence). The CDR3 reads CASSSNSQPQHF. CDR3 nucleotides: TGTGCCAGCAGCTCTAATAGTCAGCCCCAGCATTTT.

The genes are TRBV10-2 and TRBJ2-3; 7 bases align to TRBD1. Germline-derived CDR1 and CDR2 are WSHSY and SAAADI. V shed 8 bases, J shed 3 bases, and the junction held 8 bases outside the gene matches. CDR3 length: 14 amino acids. The CDR3 nucleotides read TGCGCCAGCTTGGCAGGGGGTACGACAGATACGCAGTATTTT. It translates to CASLAGGTTDTQYF.

The chain links TRBV2 to TRBJ1-2; TRBD1 matches 9 bases. Trimming took 7 bases from V and 6 from J; bases not matched to a gene: 6. The CDR3 has 13 amino acids. Germline V gene lookup returns CDR1 SNHLY and CDR2 FYNNEI. Here the CDR3 DNA reads TGTGCCAGCAAATCGAGACAGGGGGATGGCTACACCTTC. Its translation is CASKSRQGDGYTF.

This chain uses TRBV10-3 with TRBJ1-2; possible D gene TRBD1, 6 bases. The CDR3 has 14 residues. Looked up from germline, CDR1 is ENHRY and CDR2 is SYGVKD. V shed 0 bases and J shed 8 bases, with 13 bases lying between them. CDR3 in amino acids: CAISESRGPWGYTF. The DNA of the CDR3 is TGTGCCATCAGTGAGTCCAGGGGTCCATGGGGCTACACCTTC.

The rearrangement joins TRBV5-1 to TRBJ2-3; 12 bases map to TRBD2. There are 18 residues in the CDR3. CDR1 is SGHRS and CDR2 is YFSETQ in the germline V gene. Trimming took 4 bases from V and 0 from J; bases not matched to a gene: 9. CDR3 loop: CASSLERLAGASTDTQYF. In DNA, the CDR3 is TGCGCCAGCAGCCTGGAGCGACTAGCGGGAGCAAGCACAGATACGCAGTATTTT.